The subject of this entry is one T cell receptor (beta chain). Assay: immunoSEQ multiplex PCR; the TCRdb copy retains only in-frame clones and omits some. The sample carries some 48,000 clones, approximately 95% recorded once. Germline CDR1 LNHDA, CDR2 SQIVND (reference sequence). V shed 5 bases, J shed 0 bases, and the junction held 7 bases outside the gene matches. This CDR3 comprises 17 residues. The sequence derives from a man between 40 and 49 years old with rheumatoid arthritis. The source material was PBMCs. The chain employs TRBV19 and TRBJ2-2, with 9 bases identical to TRBD2. This chain's CDR3 is CASSPPTSGSNTGELFF. CDR3 nucleotide sequence: TGTGCCAGTAGTCCCCCGACTAGCGGATCGAACACCGGGGAGCTGTTTTTT.